This T cell receptor beta chain is from a study of blood T cells in healthy people across ages. The CDR3 has 14 amino acids. CDR1 is SQVTM and CDR2 is ANQGSEA in the germline V gene. Trimming left V 4 bases short and J 1 base short, with 13 bases between. For the second PCR, which ran for about 6 to 11 cycles, a sample-barcoded 5' primer and a J-beta primer mix were used. TCRdb re-derived calls from the 5' RACE reads in MiXCR, one entry per CDR3 protein. The sample consists of 650,000 to 800,000 distinct CDR3 sequences, approximately 52% of them appearing once. The sample consisted of blood. The source of this sequence is a woman of 80 years or more in good health. V is TRBV29-1 and J is TRBJ1-1, with D possibly TRBD1 on 5 matching bases. The CDR3 nucleotides read TGCAGCGTTGGGTCAGTGGGGCAGAACACTGAAGCTTTCTTT. Translated: CSVGSVGQNTEAFF.